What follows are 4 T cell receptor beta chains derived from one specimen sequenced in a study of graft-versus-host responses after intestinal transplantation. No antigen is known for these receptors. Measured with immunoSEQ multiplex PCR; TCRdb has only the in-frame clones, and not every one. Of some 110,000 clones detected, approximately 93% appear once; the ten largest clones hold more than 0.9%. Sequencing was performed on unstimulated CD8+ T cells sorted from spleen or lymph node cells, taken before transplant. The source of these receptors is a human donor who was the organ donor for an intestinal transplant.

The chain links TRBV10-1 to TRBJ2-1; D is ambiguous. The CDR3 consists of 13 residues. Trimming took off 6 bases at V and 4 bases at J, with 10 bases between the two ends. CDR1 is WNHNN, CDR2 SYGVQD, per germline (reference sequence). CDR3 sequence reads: CASSYGSYNEQFF. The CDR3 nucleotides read TGCGCCAGCAGCTACGGGTCGTACAATGAGCAGTTCTTC.

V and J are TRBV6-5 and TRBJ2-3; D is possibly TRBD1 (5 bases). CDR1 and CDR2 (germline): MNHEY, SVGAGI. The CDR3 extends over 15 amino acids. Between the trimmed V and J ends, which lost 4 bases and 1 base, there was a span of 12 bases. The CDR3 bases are TGTGCCAGCAGTTTCACAGGACATCGCACAGATACGCAGTATTTT. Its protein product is CASSFTGHRTDTQYF.

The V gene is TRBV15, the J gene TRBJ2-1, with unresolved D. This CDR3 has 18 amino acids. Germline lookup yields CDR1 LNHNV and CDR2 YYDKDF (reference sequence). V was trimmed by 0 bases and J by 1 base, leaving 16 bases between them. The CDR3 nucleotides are TGTGCCACCAGCAGAGATCCGGATGGCGTAGGGTCCTACAATGAGCAGTTCTTC. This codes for CATSRDPDGVGSYNEQFF.

CDR3 protein: CASSRTAGDEQYF. CDR3 bases: TGCGCCAGCAGCCGAACAGCGGGAGACGAGCAGTACTTC. This chain connects TRBV4-1 to TRBJ2-7; 8 bases map to TRBD2. Germline CDR1 MGHRA, CDR2 YSYEKL. This CDR3 has 13 residues. V lost 4 bases and J lost 5; bases outside the gene matches: 4.